A selection of T cell receptor beta chains follows, all from one sample in a study of cytomegalovirus exposure and HLA in healthy donors. The data were produced by immunoSEQ multiplex PCR, yet TCRdb's version contains in-frame clones alone and is incomplete. The repertoire includes about 110,000 clones, 76% of them detected once, and 7% to 10% sits in the top ten. The sample comprised PBMCs. The receptors were gathered from a man aged 35 to 55 in good health and CMV-seropositive. The CDR3 runs from the conserved cysteine through the conserved F or W. The order of the fields is D gene, clone size, V gene, J gene, CDR3 protein, CDR3 DNA. D genes are given only for firm matches. The size of a clone is reported for some rows only, either as once, few or many, or as a class for expanded clones.

D gene: TRBD2
clone size: .
V gene: TRBV5-4
J gene: TRBJ2-5
CDR3 protein: CASRKSGGPEETQYF
CDR3 DNA: TGTGCCAGCAGGAAGAGCGGGGGGCCAGAAGAGACCCAGTACTTC

D gene: .
clone size: .
V gene: TRBV7-2
J gene: TRBJ1-3
CDR3 protein: CASTPGGAGNTIYF
CDR3 DNA: TGTGCCAGCACCCCGGGAGGGGCTGGAAACACCATATATTTT

D gene: TRBD1
clone size: .
V gene: TRBV6-6
J gene: TRBJ2-7
CDR3 protein: CASSYGPGQGRHEQYF
CDR3 DNA: TGTGCCAGCAGTTACGGGCCGGGACAGGGGCGGCACGAGCAGTACTTC

D gene: TRBD1
clone size: .
V gene: TRBV6-6
J gene: TRBJ1-2
CDR3 protein: CASSPDRVYGYTF
CDR3 DNA: TGTGCCAGCAGTCCTGACAGGGTTTATGGCTACACCTTC

D gene: TRBD2
clone size: few
V gene: TRBV18
J gene: TRBJ2-7
CDR3 protein: CASSPPSAGGLKEQYF
CDR3 DNA: TGTGCCAGCTCACCCCCTTCGGCGGGGGGGCTGAAGGAGCAGTACTTC

D gene: .
clone size: .
V gene: TRBV7-2
J gene: TRBJ2-7
CDR3 protein: CASSLGGGSYEQYF
CDR3 DNA: TGTGCCAGCAGCTTGGGGGGTGGATCCTACGAGCAGTACTTC

D gene: TRBD2
clone size: medium-sized
V gene: TRBV11-1
J gene: TRBJ2-7
CDR3 protein: CASSSKRGTSYEQYF
CDR3 DNA: TGTGCCAGCAGCTCTAAGCGGGGGACCTCCTACGAGCAGTACTTC

D gene: .
clone size: .
V gene: TRBV19
J gene: TRBJ1-5
CDR3 protein: CASSPQGNGPQHF
CDR3 DNA: TGTGCCAGTAGTCCGCAGGGGAACGGGCCCCAGCATTTT

D gene: TRBD1
clone size: .
V gene: TRBV19
J gene: TRBJ1-5
CDR3 protein: CASSIGGTGQPQHF
CDR3 DNA: TGTGCCAGTAGTATAGGGGGGACAGGGCAGCCCCAGCATTTT

D gene: .
clone size: .
V gene: TRBV5-6
J gene: TRBJ2-7
CDR3 protein: CASSLDRAYEQYF
CDR3 DNA: TGTGCCAGCAGCTTGGACAGGGCCTACGAGCAGTACTTC

D gene: .
clone size: .
V gene: TRBV5-1
J gene: TRBJ2-3
CDR3 protein: CASSLDPGTDTQYF
CDR3 DNA: TGCGCCAGCAGCTTGGATCCGGGAACAGATACGCAGTATTTT

D gene: TRBD1
clone size: .
V gene: TRBV10-1
J gene: TRBJ1-4
CDR3 protein: CASRPAGGPNEKLFF
CDR3 DNA: TGCGCCAGCAGACCTGCAGGGGGACCTAATGAAAAACTGTTTTTT

D gene: .
clone size: .
V gene: TRBV19
J gene: TRBJ2-1
CDR3 protein: CASSWVQGGINEQFF
CDR3 DNA: TGTGCCAGTAGTTGGGTCCAGGGGGGAATCAATGAGCAGTTCTTC

D gene: TRBD2
clone size: once
V gene: TRBV7-7
J gene: TRBJ2-1
CDR3 protein: CASSLGLSKSGGTSGYEQFF
CDR3 DNA: TGTGCTAGCAGCTTAGGATTAAGTAAGAGTGGGGGGACTAGCGGGTATGAGCAGTTCTTC

D gene: .
clone size: .
V gene: TRBV7-9
J gene: TRBJ1-1
CDR3 protein: CASSFGGGAEAFF
CDR3 DNA: TGTGCCAGCAGCTTCGGGGGGGGCGCTGAAGCTTTCTTT

D gene: TRBD2
clone size: .
V gene: TRBV5-1
J gene: TRBJ2-5
CDR3 protein: CASSPTSGIGETQYF
CDR3 DNA: TGCGCCAGCAGCCCAACTAGCGGGATAGGGGAGACCCAGTACTTC

D gene: .
clone size: .
V gene: TRBV7-3
J gene: TRBJ2-7
CDR3 protein: CASSLTGQSYEQYF
CDR3 DNA: TGTGCCAGCAGCTTAACAGGACAATCCTACGAGCAGTACTTC

D gene: .
clone size: .
V gene: TRBV6-4
J gene: TRBJ2-7
CDR3 protein: CASSDSPPDRAGEQYF
CDR3 DNA: TGTGCCAGCAGTGACTCGCCCCCAGACAGGGCGGGGGAGCAGTACTTC

D gene: TRBD2
clone size: .
V gene: TRBV18
J gene: TRBJ2-7
CDR3 protein: CASSPRTSIKNEQYF
CDR3 DNA: TGTGCCAGCTCACCACGGACTAGCATCAAGAACGAGCAGTACTTC

D gene: TRBD2
clone size: .
V gene: TRBV5-8
J gene: TRBJ2-7
CDR3 protein: CASSLALSGRGTYEQYF
CDR3 DNA: TGTGCCAGCAGCCTGGCCCTAAGCGGGAGGGGGACCTACGAGCAGTACTTC

D gene: .
clone size: .
V gene: TRBV19
J gene: TRBJ2-2
CDR3 protein: CASRADTGELFF
CDR3 DNA: TGTGCCAGTAGGGCGGATACCGGGGAGCTGTTTTTT

D gene: .
clone size: .
V gene: TRBV7-6
J gene: TRBJ1-5
CDR3 protein: CASSSRGESWERPQHF
CDR3 DNA: TGTGCCAGCAGCTCCCGGGGGGAGAGCTGGGAAAGGCCCCAGCATTTT

D gene: TRBD2
clone size: .
V gene: TRBV13
J gene: TRBJ2-1
CDR3 protein: CASSSESGMGDEQFF
CDR3 DNA: TGTGCCAGCAGCTCGGAGAGCGGGATGGGCGATGAGCAGTTCTTC

D gene: .
clone size: .
V gene: TRBV27
J gene: TRBJ1-1
CDR3 protein: CASSPGGWGTEAFF
CDR3 DNA: TGTGCCAGCAGCCCCGGGGGGTGGGGCACTGAAGCTTTCTTT

D gene: .
clone size: .
V gene: TRBV5-6
J gene: TRBJ2-7
CDR3 protein: CASSSIADEYF
CDR3 DNA: TGTGCCAGCAGCTCAATAGCAGATGAGTACTTC

D gene: TRBD2
clone size: .
V gene: TRBV29-1
J gene: TRBJ2-7
CDR3 protein: CSVLSGRWALDEQYF
CDR3 DNA: TGCAGCGTCTTAAGCGGGAGATGGGCACTTGACGAGCAGTACTTC

D gene: TRBD1
clone size: .
V gene: TRBV11-2
J gene: TRBJ1-6
CDR3 protein: CASSRTGENSPLHF
CDR3 DNA: TGTGCCAGCAGTAGGACAGGGGAGAATTCACCCCTCCACTTT

D gene: .
clone size: .
V gene: TRBV28
J gene: TRBJ2-2
CDR3 protein: CAVLRLNTGELFF
CDR3 DNA: TGTGCGGTATTGCGGTTGAACACCGGGGAGCTGTTTTTT

D gene: .
clone size: .
V gene: TRBV11-2
J gene: TRBJ1-2
CDR3 protein: CASSLVRGPRSSNYGYTF
CDR3 DNA: TGTGCCAGCAGCTTAGTTAGAGGGCCCCGATCCTCCAACTATGGCTACACCTTC

D gene: .
clone size: .
V gene: TRBV5-4
J gene: TRBJ1-1
CDR3 protein: CASSQGNTEAFF
CDR3 DNA: TGTGCCAGCAGCCAGGGGAACACTGAAGCTTTCTTT

D gene: .
clone size: few
V gene: TRBV6-5
J gene: TRBJ1-5
CDR3 protein: CASTDSLRPQHF
CDR3 DNA: TGTGCCAGCACTGACAGTTTAAGGCCCCAGCATTTT

D gene: .
clone size: .
V gene: TRBV5-1
J gene: TRBJ1-4
CDR3 protein: CASSLGGPTSNEKLFF
CDR3 DNA: TGCGCCAGCAGCTTAGGCGGTCCGACTTCTAATGAAAAACTGTTTTTT

D gene: .
clone size: .
V gene: TRBV19
J gene: TRBJ1-6
CDR3 protein: CASSTQSGVNSPLHF
CDR3 DNA: TGTGCCAGTAGTACCCAATCGGGGGTCAATTCACCCCTCCACTTT

D gene: TRBD1
clone size: few
V gene: TRBV5-5
J gene: TRBJ2-7
CDR3 protein: CASSRQGHSYEQYF
CDR3 DNA: TGTGCCAGCAGCCGACAGGGACACTCCTACGAGCAGTACTTC

D gene: .
clone size: few
V gene: TRBV4-3
J gene: TRBJ1-1
CDR3 protein: CASSQDGRGYTEAFF
CDR3 DNA: TGCGCCAGCAGCCAAGATGGCAGGGGATACACTGAAGCTTTCTTT

D gene: .
clone size: .
V gene: TRBV7-3
J gene: TRBJ2-4
CDR3 protein: CASSPDNFGSQYF
CDR3 DNA: TGTGCCAGCAGCCCCGATAACTTCGGGTCCCAGTACTTC

D gene: .
clone size: .
V gene: TRBV5-4
J gene: TRBJ2-3
CDR3 protein: CAIGGPADTQYF
CDR3 DNA: TGTGCCATCGGAGGCCCCGCAGATACGCAGTATTTT

D gene: .
clone size: few
V gene: TRBV30
J gene: TRBJ2-2
CDR3 protein: CARWRGKRPYTGELFF
CDR3 DNA: TGTGCCCGGTGGAGGGGAAAACGGCCTTATACCGGGGAGCTGTTTTTT

D gene: .
clone size: .
V gene: TRBV19
J gene: TRBJ2-2
CDR3 protein: CASSIAANTGELFF
CDR3 DNA: TGTGCCAGTAGTATAGCAGCGAACACCGGGGAGCTGTTTTTT

D gene: .
clone size: few
V gene: TRBV6-6
J gene: TRBJ2-2
CDR3 protein: CASQGHANTGELFF
CDR3 DNA: TGTGCCAGCCAGGGACACGCGAACACCGGGGAGCTGTTTTTT

D gene: .
clone size: .
V gene: TRBV7-2
J gene: TRBJ2-2
CDR3 protein: CASSSTTELFF
CDR3 DNA: TGTGCCAGCAGCTCTACCACGGAGCTGTTTTTT

D gene: .
clone size: .
V gene: TRBV19
J gene: TRBJ1-5
CDR3 protein: CASSYGVGSNNQPQHF
CDR3 DNA: TGTGCCAGTAGTTACGGGGTTGGATCGAACAATCAGCCCCAGCATTTT